These 29 T cell receptor beta chains came from one sample sequenced in a study of T cell responses to AZD1222 COVID-19 vaccine. Sequenced by immunoSEQ multiplex PCR; TCRdb stores in-frame clones only, minus some. Among about 140,000 clones, roughly 92% were seen once, and the ten largest hold 1.3% to 1.5%. The sample was peripheral blood, taken on day 0 of AZD1222 vaccination. The source of these receptors is an adult in good health.

V usage is TRBV4-1 and J usage is TRBJ1-6; 7 positions match TRBD1. The CDR3 consists of 15 residues. CDR1 and CDR2 (germline): MGHRA, YSYEKL. After removal of 1 base from V and 10 bases from J, the junction contained 7 bases not matched to a gene. CDR3 residues: CASSQVGAGGSPLHF. CDR3 nucleotides: TGCGCCAGCAGCCAAGTGGGGGCAGGGGGATCACCCCTCCACTTT.

In this sample, this clone turned up a few times. The chain couples TRBV19 to TRBJ2-1; 11 nucleotides agree with TRBD2. J lost 5 bases, V lost 5 bases, and 8 bases had no gene match. The germline gives CDR1 LNHDA, CDR2 SQIVND (reference sequence). The CDR3 loop spans 16 amino acids. CDR3 sequence (DNA): TGTGCCAGTAGTTTCTACGGACTAGCGGGTCACAATGAGCAGTTCTTC. It specifies CASSFYGLAGHNEQFF.

This rearrangement joins TRBV25-1 to TRBJ1-6; TRBD1 matches 8 bases. From germline, CDR1 is MGHDK and CDR2 SYGVNS. V dropped 6 bases and J dropped 6; count of bases not matched to a gene: 7. CDR3 length: 15 amino acids. The CDR3 DNA reads TGTGCCAGCAGGGGGGAACAGGGGGGTAATTCACCCCTCCACTTT. Translating gives CASRGEQGGNSPLHF.

This chain joins TRBV19 and TRBJ2-3; a possible D gene is TRBD2 (6 bases). Looked up from germline, CDR1 is LNHDA and CDR2 is SQIVND (reference sequence). Trimming shortened V by 8 bases and J by 4 bases, and 19 bases separated the two germline ends. The CDR3 has 15 amino acids. The CDR3 reads CASSSGGVSADTQYF. The CDR3 DNA is TGTGCCAGTTCCTCCGGCGGGGTATCCGCAGATACGCAGTATTTT.

The chain has TRBV30 and TRBJ2-7, with a weak D call TRBD2 (7 bases). Germline V gene sequence: CDR1 GTSNPN, CDR2 SVGIG (reference sequence). The CDR3 has 14 amino acids. Trimming removed 4 bases from V and 0 bases from J, with 13 bases in between. Written as DNA, the CDR3 is TGTGCCTGGACCGACGGGGGGCCCTCCTACGAGCAGTACTTC. Protein: CAWTDGGPSYEQYF.

As DNA, the CDR3 is TGTGCCACCCCGAATCGGACAGGGGGCAGTTATGGCTACACCTTC. Protein sequence: CATPNRTGGSYGYTF. The rearrangement uses TRBV28 and TRBJ1-2, with 11 bases aligning to TRBD1. Germline CDR1 and CDR2: MDHEN and SYDVKM. V shed 10 bases and J 5 bases; nucleotides not matched to a gene: 12. The CDR3 covers 15 residues.

This clone was recorded only once. This chain uses TRBV25-1 with TRBJ1-1, with 7 bases identical to TRBD1. The length of the CDR3 is 14 residues. Trimming at V came to 4 bases and at J to 5 bases, leaving 7 bases not matched to a gene. CDR1 is MGHDK, CDR2 SYGVNS, per germline. The CDR3 DNA sequence: TGTGCCAGCAGTGTGGTACAGGGGCGGACTGAAGCTTTCTTT. Amino acids: CASSVVQGRTEAFF. Together with reference TRBV25-1 and TRBJ1-1, the CDR3 gives the full variable domain: EADIYQTPRYLVIGTGKKITLECSQTMGHDKMYWYQQDPGMELHLIHYSYGVNSTEKGDLSSESTVSRIRTEHFPLTLESARPSHTSQYLCASSVVQGRTEAFFGQGTRLTVV.

With respect to this clone: This clone may be a read error of a much larger clone one base away. This CDR3 is also generated by other DNA sequences in the sample. V is TRBV4-3 and J is TRBJ1-5, with a weak D call TRBD1 (5 bases). The CDR3 contains 15 residues. The germline V gene has CDR1 LGHNA and CDR2 YSLEER. V gave up 0 bases and J gave up 3 bases, with 9 bases separating them. The DNA of the CDR3 is TGCGCCAGCAGCCAAGATAGACAGTACAATCAGCCCCAGCATTTT. Amino acid sequence: CASSQDRQYNQPQHF.

J is TRBJ2-7 and V is TRBV5-1; D not certain. The length of the CDR3 is 14 residues. Trimming removed 0 bases at V and 4 bases at J, with 11 bases between. The germline V gene has CDR1 SGHRS and CDR2 YFSETQ. In DNA, the CDR3 is TGCGCCAGCAGCTTGGGGGGTGCCTTGTACGAGCAGTACTTC. This sequence encodes CASSLGGALYEQYF.

In nucleotides, the CDR3 is TGTGCCATCCCCGGGGGGAAGGACACTGAAGCTTTCTTT. Translation gives CAIPGGKDTEAFF. This chain joins TRBV28 and TRBJ1-1; possible D gene TRBD1, 5 bases. In germline, CDR1 is MDHEN, CDR2 SYDVKM. Trimming cost V 10 bases and J 3 bases, with 15 bases left between them. The CDR3 is 13 residues long.

The chain is built from TRBV7-2 and TRBJ2-5; D possibly corresponds to TRBD2 (6 bases). CDR3 length equals 14 residues. Trimming took off 3 bases at V and 0 bases at J, with 8 bases between the two ends. Per the germline V gene, CDR1 is SGHTA and CDR2 is FQGNSA. CDR3 in amino acids: CASSLGDYQETQYF. DNA of the CDR3: TGTGCCAGCAGCTTGGGGGACTACCAAGAGACCCAGTACTTC.

The rearrangement joins TRBV11-2 to TRBJ1-2; 10 nucleotides match TRBD1. The CDR3 is 15 amino acids. From germline, CDR1 is SGHAT and CDR2 FQNNGV. V trimming: 7 bases; J trimming: 6 bases; junction bases outside the gene matches: 11. The CDR3 protein is CASNKPGQGRDGYTF. CDR3 in DNA: TGTGCCAGCAACAAACCGGGACAGGGGAGGGATGGCTACACCTTC.

The chain carries TRBV10-2 and TRBJ1-3; 7 bases are a match to TRBD1. V lost 6 bases and J lost 4; bases outside the gene matches: 6. Germline loops: CDR1 WSHSY, CDR2 SAAADI. The CDR3 length is 14 residues. Here the CDR3 reads CASSGTVSGNTIYF. CDR3 coding DNA: TGCGCCAGCAGCGGGACAGTTTCCGGAAACACCATATATTTT.

The chain has TRBV4-1 and TRBJ1-1; D not resolved. V lost 0 bases and J lost 0, with 8 bases in between. Germline V gene lookup returns CDR1 MGHRA and CDR2 YSYEKL. This CDR3 has 15 amino acids. The CDR3 protein is CASSQEGLMNTEAFF. DNA for the CDR3: TGCGCCAGCAGCCAAGAAGGACTGATGAACACTGAAGCTTTCTTT.

The chain employs TRBV7-6 and TRBJ2-1; 7 bases map to TRBD2. The V gene's germline CDR1 is SGHVS and CDR2 FNYEAQ. This CDR3 comprises 17 residues. Trimming cost V 5 bases and J 0 bases; bases outside gene matches: 10. Written as DNA, the CDR3 is TGTGCCAGCAGCCCGGGGGGTACACTCCTCTCCTACAATGAGCAGTTCTTC. This gives the protein CASSPGGTLLSYNEQFF.

V is TRBV3-1 (or the pseudogene TRBV3-2) and J is TRBJ1-2; 9 nucleotides match TRBD1. Germline V lookup: CDR1 LGHDT, CDR2 YNNKEL (reference sequence). J was trimmed by 2 bases and V by 3 bases; bases with no gene match: 4. The CDR3 extends over 15 amino acids. The DNA for the CDR3 is TGTGCCAGCAGCCAGGGACAGGGCCGGAACTATGGCTACACCTTC. This sequence encodes CASSQGQGRNYGYTF.

The CDR3 reads CASSQALGGADTQYF. CDR3 DNA: TGTGCCAGCAGCCAAGCCCTAGGGGGTGCAGATACGCAGTATTTT. The chain couples TRBV4-2 to TRBJ2-3; possible D gene TRBD1, 6 bases. CDR1 is LGHNA, CDR2 YNFKEQ, per germline. The CDR3 runs 15 residues. The ends were cut back, 1 base at V and 4 bases at J, with 12 bases in the middle.

This clone has just one count. V gene TRBV27 combines with J gene TRBJ1-5; 10 nucleotides line up with TRBD1. Germline V gene sequence: CDR1 MNHEY, CDR2 SMNVEV (reference sequence). The J segment lost 4 bases and the V segment lost 2 bases, leaving 5 bases of the junction unmatched. CDR3 length: 16 residues. The CDR3 sequence is CASSLEGTGANQPQHF. CDR3 nucleotides: TGTGCCAGCAGTTTAGAGGGGACAGGGGCTAATCAGCCCCAGCATTTT.

This sequence joins TRBV6-5 and TRBJ1-2; 10 nucleotides align to TRBD1. The CDR3 runs 15 residues. Trimming cost V 5 bases and J 3 bases; bases outside gene matches: 6. CDR1 and CDR2 from the germline V gene are MNHEY and SVGAGI. Written as DNA, the CDR3 is TGTGCCAGCAGTCCATGGGACAGGGGCGACTATGGCTACACCTTC. Amino acid sequence: CASSPWDRGDYGYTF.

This clone showed up just once. The J gene is TRBJ1-1, the V gene TRBV12-3 or TRBV12-4; D gene unclear. V was clipped by 6 bases and J by 11 bases, with 16 bases between them. This CDR3 has 12 residues. CDR3 residues: CASSPDGPHAFF. The DNA for the CDR3 is TGTGCCAGCAGCCCGGACGGACCCCACGCTTTCTTT.

V is TRBV30 and J is TRBJ1-1; 10 bases line up with TRBD1. The CDR3 has 15 residues. Germline V CDR1 and CDR2: GTSNPN, SVGIG (reference sequence). Germline trimming cut 0 bases from V and 3 bases from J; bases unmatched to any gene: 4. The CDR3 nucleotides read TGTGCCTGGAGTGTTATCGGGACAGGGGACACTGAAGCTTTCTTT. Translating gives CAWSVIGTGDTEAFF.

This chain connects TRBV11-2 to TRBJ1-1; D remains ambiguous. There are 13 residues in the CDR3. Germline CDR1 is SGHAT and CDR2 is FQNNGV. The V end was cut by 6 bases, the J end by 1 base, with 9 bases between. In nucleotides, the CDR3 is TGTGCCAGCAGATATGACCGGAACACTGAAGCTTTCTTT. Its protein is CASRYDRNTEAFF.

The rearrangement joins TRBV4-3 to TRBJ1-2; weak D call: TRBD1 (6 bases). This CDR3 has 15 amino acids. The germline CDR1 and CDR2 sequences are LGHNA and YSLEER. Between the trimmed V and J ends, which lost 0 bases and 3 bases, there was a span of 11 bases. CDR3 sequence: CASSQDRTGHYGYTF. The CDR3 bases are TGCGCCAGCAGCCAAGATCGAACAGGGCACTATGGCTACACCTTC.

The chain employs TRBV15 and TRBJ1-4; 8 positions match TRBD1. CDR1 is LNHNV, CDR2 YYDKDF, per germline (reference sequence). The CDR3 is 14 amino acids. V lost 3 bases, J lost 7 bases, and 4 bases stayed unmatched. CDR3 in amino acids: CATSRDREAEKLFF. The CDR3 DNA reads TGTGCCACCAGCAGGGACAGGGAGGCTGAAAAACTGTTTTTT.

The chain uses TRBV6-1 and TRBJ2-3; 8 nucleotides align to TRBD2. J was trimmed by 3 bases and V by 3 bases; bases with no gene match: 5. The CDR3 length is 15 residues. Germline V gene data show CDR1 as MNHNS and CDR2 as SASEGT. In DNA, the CDR3 is TGTGCCAGCAGTGACGCTAGCGGGTCGACAGATACGCAGTATTTT. This sequence encodes CASSDASGSTDTQYF.

The rearrangement joins TRBV6-1 to TRBJ2-7; 11 nucleotides agree with TRBD2. This CDR3 contains 16 residues. From germline, CDR1 is MNHNS and CDR2 SASEGT. J gave up 3 bases and V 4 bases, and 8 bases lay outside the gene matches. The CDR3 sequence: CASSAMTSGIGYEQYF. DNA for the CDR3: TGTGCCAGCAGTGCAATGACTAGCGGGATTGGCTACGAGCAGTACTTC.

This chain uses TRBV20-1 with TRBJ1-4; no clear D gene. CDR3 length: 14 residues. Trimming took 3 bases from V and 5 from J, leaving 13 bases between them. CDR1 is DFQATT and CDR2 is SNEGSKA in the germline V gene (reference sequence). For the CDR3, the DNA is TGCAGTGCTAGTCGTTGGGGATCGAATGAAAAACTGTTTTTT. Residues: CSASRWGSNEKLFF.

The rearrangement uses TRBV5-4 and TRBJ2-7; TRBD2 matches 12 bases. V lost 2 bases to trimming and J lost 2 bases; unmatched junction nucleotides: 8. The germline CDR1 and CDR2 sequences are SGHNT and YYREEE (reference sequence). The CDR3 runs to 17 residues. The CDR3 sequence is CASSLVRTSGTAYEQYF. The CDR3, as DNA: TGTGCCAGCAGCTTAGTAAGGACTAGCGGGACCGCCTACGAGCAGTACTTC. Using reference TRBV5-4 and TRBJ2-7 for the parts outside the CDR3, the full variable domain is ETGVTQSPTHLIKTRGQQVTLRCSSQSGHNTVSWYQQALGQGPQFIFQYYREEENGRGNFPPRFSGLQFPNYSSELNVNALELDDSALYLCASSLVRTSGTAYEQYFGPGTRLTVT.

The J gene is TRBJ1-1, the V gene TRBV18; a possible D gene is TRBD1 (6 bases). CDR1 and CDR2 (germline): KGHSH, LQKENI. V was clipped by 2 bases and J by 3 bases, with 10 bases between them. This CDR3 contains 14 residues. Here the CDR3 reads CASSPYRVDTEAFF. DNA for the CDR3: TGTGCCAGCTCACCATACAGGGTGGACACTGAAGCTTTCTTT.